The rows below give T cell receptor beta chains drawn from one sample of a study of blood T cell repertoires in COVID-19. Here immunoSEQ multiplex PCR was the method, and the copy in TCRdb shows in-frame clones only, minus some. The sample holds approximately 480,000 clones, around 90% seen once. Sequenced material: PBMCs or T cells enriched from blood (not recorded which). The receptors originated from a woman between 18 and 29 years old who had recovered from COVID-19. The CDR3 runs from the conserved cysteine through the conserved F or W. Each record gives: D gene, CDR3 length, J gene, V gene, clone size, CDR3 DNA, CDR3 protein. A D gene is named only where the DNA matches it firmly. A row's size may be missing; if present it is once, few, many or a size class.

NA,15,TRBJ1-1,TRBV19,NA,TGTGCCAGTAGTGTTCCGACTCCCGACGCCGCTGAAGCTTTCTTT,CASSVPTPDAAEAFF
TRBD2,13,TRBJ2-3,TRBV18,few,TGTGCCAGCTCCCGGGACTATTCAGATACGCAGTATTTT,CASSRDYSDTQYF
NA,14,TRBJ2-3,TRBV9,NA,TGTGCCAGCAGCGTAGACAGTCTAACAGATACGCAGTATTTT,CASSVDSLTDTQYF
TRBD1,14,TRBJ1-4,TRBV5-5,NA,TGTGCCAGCAGCTCAGGGACAGTTAATGAAAAACTGTTTTTT,CASSSGTVNEKLFF
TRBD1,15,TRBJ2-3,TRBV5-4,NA,TGTGCCAGCAGCCCGGACAGGGGGACCACAGATACGCAGTATTTT,CASSPDRGTTDTQYF
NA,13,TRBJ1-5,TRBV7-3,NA,TGTGCCAGCAGCCCAGGAGGAGGTCAGCCCCAGCATTTT,CASSPGGGQPQHF
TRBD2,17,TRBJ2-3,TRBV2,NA,TGTGCCAGCAGTGAGTCTAGCGGGGGGTCAAACACAGATACGCAGTATTTT,CASSESSGGSNTDTQYF
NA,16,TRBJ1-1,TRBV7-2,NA,TGTGCCAGCAGCCCGCCTGGGGGGATGGTGAACACTGAAGCTTTCTTT,CASSPPGGMVNTEAFF
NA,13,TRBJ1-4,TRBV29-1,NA,TGCAGCACCCAGCAGGGGTATAATGAAAAACTGTTTTTT,CSTQQGYNEKLFF
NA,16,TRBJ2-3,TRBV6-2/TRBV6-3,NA,TGTGCCAGCAGCCTCCTCCCCTCGGGGGAGTCAGATACGCAGTATTTT,CASSLLPSGESDTQYF
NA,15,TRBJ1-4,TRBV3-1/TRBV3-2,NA,TGTGCCAGCAGTGATAGGGGGTCCCTACGAGAAAAACTGTTTTTT,CASSDRGSLREKLFF
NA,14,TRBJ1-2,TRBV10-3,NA,TGTGCCATCAGTGTGTTGTCCAGGCCCTATGGCTACACCTTC,CAISVLSRPYGYTF
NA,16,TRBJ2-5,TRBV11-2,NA,TGTGCCAGCAGCTCCCGCCCCGGGACTTTCCAAGAGACCCAGTACTTC,CASSSRPGTFQETQYF
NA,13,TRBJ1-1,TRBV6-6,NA,TGTGCCAGCAGTTACTTCCAGGACACTGAAGCTTTCTTT,CASSYFQDTEAFF
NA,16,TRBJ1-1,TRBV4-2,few,TGTGCCAGCAGCCAAGATATCGGGACTGAGAACACTGAAGCTTTCTTT,CASSQDIGTENTEAFF
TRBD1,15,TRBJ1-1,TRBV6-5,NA,TGTGCCAGCAGACCTATCGGACAGGGGAACACTGAAGCTTTCTTT,CASRPIGQGNTEAFF
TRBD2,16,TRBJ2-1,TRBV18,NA,TGTGCCAGCTCACCACTTGCGGGGGGGCCTCTGGATGAGCAGTTCTTC,CASSPLAGGPLDEQFF
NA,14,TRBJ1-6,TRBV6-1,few,TGTGCCAGCAGTGAAGCGCTGGGGGGTCCACCCCTCCACTTT,CASSEALGGPPLHF
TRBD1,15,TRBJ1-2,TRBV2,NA,TGTGCCAGCCGAGGGGGACAGGGGCCTAACTATGGCTACACCTTC,CASRGGQGPNYGYTF
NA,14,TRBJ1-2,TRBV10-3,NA,TGTGCCATCAGTGAGTCGCTCCAGCGGGACGGCTACACCTTC,CAISESLQRDGYTF
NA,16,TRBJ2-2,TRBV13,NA,TGTGCCAGCAGCTTACGTGAGCTCGTCGTCGGCGGGGAGCTGTTTTTT,CASSLRELVVGGELFF
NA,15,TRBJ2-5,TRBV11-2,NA,TGTGCCAGCAGCTTAGATCCCCAGGGGCAGGAGACCCAGTACTTC,CASSLDPQGQETQYF
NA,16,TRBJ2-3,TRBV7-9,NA,TGTGCCAGCAGCCGGATGGGGGGAAGGATCACAGATACGCAGTATTTT,CASSRMGGRITDTQYF
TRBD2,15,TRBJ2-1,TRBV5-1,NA,TGCGCCAGCAGCTGGGGGACTAGCGGGGGCAATGAGCAGTTCTTC,CASSWGTSGGNEQFF
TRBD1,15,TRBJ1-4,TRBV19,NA,TGTGCCAGTAGTAGGGACAGGGAGGGGTATGAAAAACTGTTTTTT,CASSRDREGYEKLFF
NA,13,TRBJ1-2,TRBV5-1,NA,TGCGCCAGCAGCTTGGAAGGACTTTATGGCTACACCTTC,CASSLEGLYGYTF
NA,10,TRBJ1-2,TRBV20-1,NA,TGCAGTGCTCCTTACAATGGCTACACCTTC,CSAPYNGYTF
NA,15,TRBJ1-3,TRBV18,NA,TGTGCCAGCTCGCCATCAGGGCTCTCTGGAAACACCATATATTTT,CASSPSGLSGNTIYF
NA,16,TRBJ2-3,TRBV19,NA,TGTGCCAGTAGTGTCACAGGGAATAGGGGCACAGATACGCAGTATTTT,CASSVTGNRGTDTQYF
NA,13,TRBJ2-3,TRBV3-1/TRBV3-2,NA,TGTGCCAGCAGCCGACTTTCAACAGATACGCAGTATTTT,CASSRLSTDTQYF
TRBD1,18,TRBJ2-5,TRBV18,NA,TGTGCCAGCTCACCACGTCTGGACAGGGGAGGGCCAAAAGAGACCCAGTACTTC,CASSPRLDRGGPKETQYF
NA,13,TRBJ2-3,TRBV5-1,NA,TGCGCCAGCAGCTTGGGGTTGAGGGATACGCAGTATTTT,CASSLGLRDTQYF
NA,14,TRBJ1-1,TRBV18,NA,TGTGCCAGCTCACCGACAGGCATGAACACTGAAGCTTTCTTT,CASSPTGMNTEAFF
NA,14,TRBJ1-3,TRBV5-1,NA,TGCGCCAGCACGGCCGGGATCTCTGGAAACACCATATATTTT,CASTAGISGNTIYF
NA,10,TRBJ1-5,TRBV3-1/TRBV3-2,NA,TGTGCCAGCAGTCGTCAGCCCCAGCATTTT,CASSRQPQHF
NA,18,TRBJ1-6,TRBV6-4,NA,TGTGCCAGCAGCTCAGAAGGCGGGGCTTGCCTTTATAATTCACCCCTCCACTTT,CASSSEGGACLYNSPLHF
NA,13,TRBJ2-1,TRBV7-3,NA,TGTGCCAGCAGCCGGAATCGGGGGAATGAGCAGTTCTTC,CASSRNRGNEQFF
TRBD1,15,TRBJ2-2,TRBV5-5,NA,TGTGCCAGCAGCTTGGCGGCAGGGGGCTCCGGGGAGCTGTTTTTT,CASSLAAGGSGELFF
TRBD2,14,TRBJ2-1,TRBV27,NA,TGTGCCAGCAGTCCTAGCGGGGGGGCAGGTGAGCAGTTCTTC,CASSPSGGAGEQFF
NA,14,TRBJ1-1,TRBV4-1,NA,TGCGCCAGCAGCCAAGTAACTGCAAGAACTGAAGCTTTCTTT,CASSQVTARTEAFF
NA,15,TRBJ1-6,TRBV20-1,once,TGCAGTGCTAGTGAACAGCTATCCGGTAATTCACCCCTCCACTTT,CSASEQLSGNSPLHF
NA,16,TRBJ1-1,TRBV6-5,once,TGTGCCAGCAGTTCCGATCCACAGGGCCGGAAAACTGAAGCTTTCTTT,CASSSDPQGRKTEAFF
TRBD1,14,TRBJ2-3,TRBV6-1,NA,TGTGCCAGCAGTGAAGGGCAGGGGGCGGATACGCAGTATTTT,CASSEGQGADTQYF
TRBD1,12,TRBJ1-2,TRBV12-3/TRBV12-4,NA,TGTGCCAGCAGTTTTTTACAGGGGGGCTACACCTTC,CASSFLQGGYTF
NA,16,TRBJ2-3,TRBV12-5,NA,TGTGCTAGTGCCCCACGGGGACTTCCCCCCACCGATACGCAGTATTTT,CASAPRGLPPTDTQYF
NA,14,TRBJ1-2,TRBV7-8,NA,TGCGCCAGCAGCTCTGGGAGGGCGGGCGATGGCTACACCTTC,CASSSGRAGDGYTF